These 4 T cell receptor beta chains came from one sample sequenced in a study of cytomegalovirus exposure and HLA in healthy donors. Produced via immunoSEQ multiplex PCR; TCRdb's table is partial and in-frame only. The repertoire consists of roughly 110,000 clones, with about nine tenths occurring once and the leading ten covering around 1.9%. Sample: PBMCs. The receptor source for this set is a woman younger than 30 in good health and CMV-seropositive.

The chain uses TRBV7-9 and TRBJ1-2, with D possibly matching TRBD1 (6 bases). The ends were cut back, 6 bases at V and 14 bases at J, with 16 bases in the middle. This CDR3 spans 11 amino acids. CDR1 and CDR2 from the germline V gene are SEHNR and FQNEAQ (reference sequence). For the CDR3, the DNA is TGTGCCAGCAGTCGGGAGGGGGGCCAGACCTTC. This translates into CASSREGGQTF.

The chain has TRBV2 and TRBJ1-1; 8 nucleotides align to TRBD1. Germline loops: CDR1 SNHLY, CDR2 FYNNEI. The CDR3 runs 15 residues. Trimming removed 0 bases from V and 4 bases from J; junction bases left unmatched: 4. In DNA form, the CDR3 reads TGTGCCAGCAGTGAAGCGGCAGGGGGCCGCACTGAAGCTTTCTTT. It encodes CASSEAAGGRTEAFF.

This clone has only a few counts. The V gene is TRBV2, the J gene TRBJ2-5, with D possibly matching TRBD2 (7 bases). CDR3 length equals 15 residues. Looked up from germline, CDR1 is SNHLY and CDR2 is FYNNEI. The germline V and J ends were trimmed by 3 bases and 4 bases, with 15 bases remaining between them. The CDR3 region is CASSDWGGPSETQYF. The CDR3 DNA follows: TGTGCCAGCAGTGACTGGGGGGGGCCCTCAGAGACCCAGTACTTC.

The chain has TRBV7-9 and TRBJ2-1, with TRBD2 matching 9 bases. Germline-derived CDR1 and CDR2 are SEHNR and FQNEAQ (reference sequence). The CDR3 extends over 15 amino acids. With 6 bases clipped from V and 3 bases from J, the junction kept 6 bases outside the gene matches. CDR3 DNA sequence: TGTGCCAGCAGGTCCGGGACTAGCCACTACAATGAGCAGTTCTTC. Translated: CASRSGTSHYNEQFF.